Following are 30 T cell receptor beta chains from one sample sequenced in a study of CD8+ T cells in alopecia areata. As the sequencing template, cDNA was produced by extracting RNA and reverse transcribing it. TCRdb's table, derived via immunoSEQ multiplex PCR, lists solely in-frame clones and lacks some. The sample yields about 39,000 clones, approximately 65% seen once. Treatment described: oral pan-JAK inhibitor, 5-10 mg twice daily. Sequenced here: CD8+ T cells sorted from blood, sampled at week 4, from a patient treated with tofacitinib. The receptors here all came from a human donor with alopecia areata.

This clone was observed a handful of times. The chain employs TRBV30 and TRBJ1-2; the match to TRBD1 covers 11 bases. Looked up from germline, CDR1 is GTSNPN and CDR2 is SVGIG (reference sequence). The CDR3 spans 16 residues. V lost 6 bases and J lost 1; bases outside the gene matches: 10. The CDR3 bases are TGTGCCTGTCAAGCGGGGACAGGGGGGCTTAACTATGGCTACACCTTC. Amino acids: CACQAGTGGLNYGYTF.

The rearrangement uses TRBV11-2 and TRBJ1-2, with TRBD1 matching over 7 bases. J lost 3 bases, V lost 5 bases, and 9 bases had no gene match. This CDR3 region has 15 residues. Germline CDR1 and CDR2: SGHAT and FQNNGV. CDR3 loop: CASSVRGRLDYGYTF. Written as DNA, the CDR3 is TGTGCCAGCAGCGTGAGGGGGCGACTTGACTATGGCTACACCTTC.

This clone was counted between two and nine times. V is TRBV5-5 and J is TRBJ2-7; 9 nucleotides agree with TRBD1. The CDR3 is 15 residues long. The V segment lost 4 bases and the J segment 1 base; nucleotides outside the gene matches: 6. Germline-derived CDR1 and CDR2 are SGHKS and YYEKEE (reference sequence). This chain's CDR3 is CASSLGQGYSYEQYF. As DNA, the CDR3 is TGTGCCAGCAGCCTGGGACAGGGATATTCCTACGAGCAGTACTTC.

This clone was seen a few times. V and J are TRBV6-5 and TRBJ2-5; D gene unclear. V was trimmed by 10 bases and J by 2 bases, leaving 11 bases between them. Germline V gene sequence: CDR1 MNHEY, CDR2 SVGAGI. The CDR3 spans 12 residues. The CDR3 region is CATQTAQETQYF. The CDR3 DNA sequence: TGTGCCACCCAAACAGCACAAGAGACCCAGTACTTC.

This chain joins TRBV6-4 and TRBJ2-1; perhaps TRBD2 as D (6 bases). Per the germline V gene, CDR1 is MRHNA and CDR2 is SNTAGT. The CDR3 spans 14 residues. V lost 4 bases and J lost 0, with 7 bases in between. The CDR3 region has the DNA TGTGCCAGCAGTGGTAGCGGCTCCTACAATGAGCAGTTCTTC. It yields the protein CASSGSGSYNEQFF.

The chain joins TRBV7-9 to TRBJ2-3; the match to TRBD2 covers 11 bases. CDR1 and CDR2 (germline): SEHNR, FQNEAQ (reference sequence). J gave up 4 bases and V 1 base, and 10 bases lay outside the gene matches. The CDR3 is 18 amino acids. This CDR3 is CASSLVQTSGVVPDTQYF. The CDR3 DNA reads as TGTGCCAGCAGCTTAGTTCAGACTAGCGGGGTTGTACCAGATACGCAGTATTTT.

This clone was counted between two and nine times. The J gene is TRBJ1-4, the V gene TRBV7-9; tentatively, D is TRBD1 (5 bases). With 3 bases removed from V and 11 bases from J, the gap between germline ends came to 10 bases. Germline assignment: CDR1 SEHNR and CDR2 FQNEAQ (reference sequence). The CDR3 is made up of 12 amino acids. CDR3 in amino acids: CASSLDGGKLFF. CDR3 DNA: TGTGCCAGCAGCTTGGACGGGGGGAAACTGTTTTTT.

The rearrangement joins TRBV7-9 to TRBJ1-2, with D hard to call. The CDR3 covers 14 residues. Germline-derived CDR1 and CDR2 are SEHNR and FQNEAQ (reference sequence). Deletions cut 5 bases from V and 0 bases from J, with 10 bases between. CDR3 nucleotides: TGTGCCAGCAGCCCCTCCTGGGCTAACTATGGCTACACCTTC. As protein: CASSPSWANYGYTF.

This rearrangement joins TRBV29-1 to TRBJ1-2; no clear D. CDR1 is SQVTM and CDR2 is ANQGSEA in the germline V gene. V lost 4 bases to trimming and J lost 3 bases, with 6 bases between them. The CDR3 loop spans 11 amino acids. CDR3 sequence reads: CSVGSDYGYTF. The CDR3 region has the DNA TGCAGCGTTGGAAGCGACTATGGCTACACCTTC. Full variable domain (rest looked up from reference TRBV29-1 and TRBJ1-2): SAVISQKPSRDICQRGTSLTIQCQVDSQVTMMFWYRQQPGQSLTLIATANQGSEATYESGFVIDKFPISRPNLTFSTLTVSNMSPEDSSIYLCSVGSDYGYTFGSGTRLTVV.

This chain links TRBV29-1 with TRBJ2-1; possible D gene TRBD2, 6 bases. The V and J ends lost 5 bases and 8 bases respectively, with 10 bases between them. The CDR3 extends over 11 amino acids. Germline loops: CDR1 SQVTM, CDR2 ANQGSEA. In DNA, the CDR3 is TGCAGCGTTCGGAGGGACTATGAGCAGTTCTTC. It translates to CSVRRDYEQFF.

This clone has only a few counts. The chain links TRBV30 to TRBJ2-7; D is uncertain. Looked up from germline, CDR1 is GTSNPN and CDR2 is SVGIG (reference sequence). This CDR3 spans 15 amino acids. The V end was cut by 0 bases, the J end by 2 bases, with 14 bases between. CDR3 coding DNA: TGTGCCTGGAGTGTAGGGTTCGGCGGAGCCTACGAGCAGTACTTC. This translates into CAWSVGFGGAYEQYF.

The CDR3 DNA reads as TGTGCCTTCAAGACAGCCAACTATGGCTACACCTTC. Protein sequence: CAFKTANYGYTF. The rearrangement links TRBV30 to TRBJ1-2; D is perhaps TRBD1 (5 bases). Germline V gene sequence: CDR1 GTSNPN, CDR2 SVGIG (reference sequence). The CDR3 contains 12 residues. Trimming removed 7 bases at V and 2 bases at J, with 11 bases between. Filled out from reference TRBV30 and TRBJ1-2, the complete variable domain reads SQTIHQWPATLVQPVGSPLSLECTVEGTSNPNLYWYRQAAGRGLQLLFYSVGIGQISSEVPQNLSASRPQDRQFILSSKKLLLSDSGFYLCAFKTANYGYTFGSGTRLTVV.

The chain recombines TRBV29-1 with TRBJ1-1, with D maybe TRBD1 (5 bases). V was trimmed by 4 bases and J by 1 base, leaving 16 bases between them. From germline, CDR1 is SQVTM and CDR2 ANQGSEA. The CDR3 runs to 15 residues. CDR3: CSVVEERGRNTEAFF. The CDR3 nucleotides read TGCAGCGTTGTAGAGGAGAGGGGCAGGAACACTGAAGCTTTCTTT.

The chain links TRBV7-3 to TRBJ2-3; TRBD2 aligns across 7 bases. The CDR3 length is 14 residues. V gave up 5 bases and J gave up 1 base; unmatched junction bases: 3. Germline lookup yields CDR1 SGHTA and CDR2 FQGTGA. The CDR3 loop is CASSPAGGTDTQYF. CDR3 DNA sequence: TGTGCCAGCAGCCCGGCGGGGGGCACAGATACGCAGTATTTT.

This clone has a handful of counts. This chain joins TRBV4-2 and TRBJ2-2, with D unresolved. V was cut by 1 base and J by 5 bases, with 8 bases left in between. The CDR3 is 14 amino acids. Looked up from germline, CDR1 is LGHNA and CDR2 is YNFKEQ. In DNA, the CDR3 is TGTGCCAGCAGCCAAGGGGAAACGACCGGGGAGCTGTTTTTT. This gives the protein CASSQGETTGELFF.

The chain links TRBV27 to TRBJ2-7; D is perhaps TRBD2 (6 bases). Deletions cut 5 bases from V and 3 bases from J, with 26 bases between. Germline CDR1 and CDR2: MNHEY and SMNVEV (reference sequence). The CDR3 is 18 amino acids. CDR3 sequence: CASSPHDGGIPLFYEQYF. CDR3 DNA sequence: TGTGCCAGCAGTCCCCACGATGGGGGGATCCCTTTGTTCTACGAGCAGTACTTC.

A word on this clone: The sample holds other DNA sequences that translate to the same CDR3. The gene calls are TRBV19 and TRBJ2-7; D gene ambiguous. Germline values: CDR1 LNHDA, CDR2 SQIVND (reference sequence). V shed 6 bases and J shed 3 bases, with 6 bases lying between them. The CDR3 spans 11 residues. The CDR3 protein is CASRGGYEQYF. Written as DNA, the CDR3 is TGTGCCAGTAGAGGCGGCTACGAGCAGTACTTC.

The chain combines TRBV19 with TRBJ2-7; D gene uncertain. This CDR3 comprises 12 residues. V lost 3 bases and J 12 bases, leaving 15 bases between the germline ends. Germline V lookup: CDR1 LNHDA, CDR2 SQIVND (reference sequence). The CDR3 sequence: CASSISLQDRYF. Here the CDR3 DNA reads TGTGCCAGTAGTATTAGTCTGCAGGATCGGTACTTC.

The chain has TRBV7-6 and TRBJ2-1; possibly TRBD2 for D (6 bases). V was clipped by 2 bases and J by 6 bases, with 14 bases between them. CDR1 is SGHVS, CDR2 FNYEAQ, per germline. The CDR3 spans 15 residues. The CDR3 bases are TGTGCCAGCAGCTTAAGGAGGGAGAGGATCAATGAGCAGTTCTTC. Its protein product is CASSLRRERINEQFF.

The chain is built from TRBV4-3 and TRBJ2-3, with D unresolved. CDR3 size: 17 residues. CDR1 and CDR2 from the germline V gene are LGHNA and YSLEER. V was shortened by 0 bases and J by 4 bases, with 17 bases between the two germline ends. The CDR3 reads CASSQDLRKNVADTQYF. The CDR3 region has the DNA TGCGCCAGCAGCCAAGATCTCCGGAAAAATGTGGCAGATACGCAGTATTTT.

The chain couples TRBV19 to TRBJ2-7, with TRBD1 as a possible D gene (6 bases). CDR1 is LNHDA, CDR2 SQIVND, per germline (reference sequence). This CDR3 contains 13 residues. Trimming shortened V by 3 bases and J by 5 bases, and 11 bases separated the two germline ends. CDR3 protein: CASSMVRGNEQYF. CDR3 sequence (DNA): TGTGCCAGTAGTATGGTGAGGGGGAACGAGCAGTACTTC.

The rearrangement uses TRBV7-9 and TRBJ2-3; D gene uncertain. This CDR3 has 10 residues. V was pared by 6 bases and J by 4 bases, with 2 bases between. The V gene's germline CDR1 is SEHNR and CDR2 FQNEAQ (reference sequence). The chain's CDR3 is CASRADTQYF. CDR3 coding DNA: TGTGCCAGCAGGGCAGATACGCAGTATTTT.

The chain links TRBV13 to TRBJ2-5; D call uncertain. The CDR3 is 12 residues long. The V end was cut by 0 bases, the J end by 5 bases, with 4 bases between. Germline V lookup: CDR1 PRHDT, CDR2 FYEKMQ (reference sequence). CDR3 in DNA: TGTGCCAGCAGCTTAGGCCGGGAGACCCAGTACTTC. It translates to CASSLGRETQYF.

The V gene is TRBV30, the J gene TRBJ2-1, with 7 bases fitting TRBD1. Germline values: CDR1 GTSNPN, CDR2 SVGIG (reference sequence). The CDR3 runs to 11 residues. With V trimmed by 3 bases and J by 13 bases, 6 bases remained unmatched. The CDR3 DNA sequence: TGTGCCTGGAGCGAGACAGGGCTTCAGTTCTTC. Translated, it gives CAWSETGLQFF.

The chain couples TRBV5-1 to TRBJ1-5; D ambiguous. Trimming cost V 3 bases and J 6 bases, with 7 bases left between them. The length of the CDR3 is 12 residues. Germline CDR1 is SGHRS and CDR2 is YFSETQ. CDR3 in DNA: TGCGCCAGCAGCTCGGTTAGTCAGCCCCAGCATTTT. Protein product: CASSSVSQPQHF.

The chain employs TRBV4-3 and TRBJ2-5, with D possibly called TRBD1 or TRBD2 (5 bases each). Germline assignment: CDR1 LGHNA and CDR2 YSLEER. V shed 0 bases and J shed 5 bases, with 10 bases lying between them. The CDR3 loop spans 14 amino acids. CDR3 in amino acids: CASSQDRGAETQYF. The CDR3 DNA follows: TGCGCCAGCAGCCAAGATCGAGGGGCCGAGACCCAGTACTTC.

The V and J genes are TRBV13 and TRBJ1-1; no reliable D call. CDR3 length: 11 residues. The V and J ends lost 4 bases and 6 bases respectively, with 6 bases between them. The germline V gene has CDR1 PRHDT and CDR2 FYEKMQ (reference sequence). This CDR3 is CASSSGPEAFF. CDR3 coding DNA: TGTGCCAGCAGCTCCGGGCCTGAAGCTTTCTTT.

CDR3 nucleotide sequence: TGTGCCAGCAGTCCTATCGGGGGGAGACAGAGCAATCAGCCCCAGCATTTT. Encoded protein: CASSPIGGRQSNQPQHF. The chain joins TRBV27 to TRBJ1-5; TRBD1 is a possible D gene (5 bases). This CDR3 is 17 amino acids long. CDR1 and CDR2 (germline): MNHEY, SMNVEV (reference sequence). The V end was cut by 5 bases, the J end by 1 base, with 18 bases between.

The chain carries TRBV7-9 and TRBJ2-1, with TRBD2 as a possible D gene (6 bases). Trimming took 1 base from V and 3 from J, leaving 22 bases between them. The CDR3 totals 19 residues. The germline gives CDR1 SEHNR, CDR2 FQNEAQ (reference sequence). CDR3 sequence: CASSLEFLRASEIYNEQFF. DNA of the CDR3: TGTGCCAGCAGCTTAGAGTTTCTAAGGGCTAGCGAAATCTACAATGAGCAGTTCTTC.

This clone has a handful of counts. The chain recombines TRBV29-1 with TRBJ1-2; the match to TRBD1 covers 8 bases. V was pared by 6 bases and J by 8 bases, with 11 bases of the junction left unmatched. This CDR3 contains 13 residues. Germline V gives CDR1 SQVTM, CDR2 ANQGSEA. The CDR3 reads CSVDDRGSTGYTF. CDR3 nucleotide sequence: TGCAGCGTGGACGACAGGGGATCAACCGGCTACACCTTC.